Listed here are 18 T cell receptor beta chains from one sample, sequenced in a study of T-cell memory formation after mild COVID-19 (dated by TCRdb to about 2021). Libraries were made using 5' RACE. The instrument was an Illumina NovaSeq 6000. TCRdb handled the public reads itself, with Q25 trimming in fastp and clone calling in MiXCR, and kept productive beta chains. CDR3 protein duplicates are merged, each entry listing the most common genes and DNA. This sample holds approximately 180,000 distinct CDR3 sequences; roughly 16% were observed only once. The ten largest make up 2% to 2.5% of the sample. Sample: PBMCs or a T cell subset sorted from them (not recorded which). These receptors were collected from an adult woman who had mild COVID-19 (a few samples of this study predate the infection). The sample titles of this study are shuffled in the database, so cell type and time point are left out; the donor was told from shared clones.

This clonotype was observed a handful of times. The V gene is TRBV7-9, the J gene TRBJ1-4; a weak D match, TRBD1 (6 bases). Germline V gene data show CDR1 as SEHNR and CDR2 as FQNEAQ (reference sequence). Trimming shortened V by 3 bases and J by 8 bases, and 13 bases separated the two germline ends. The CDR3 spans 14 residues. The DNA for the CDR3 is TGTGCCAGCAGCTTGGCTTCAGGGGAAGAAAAACTGTTTTTT. Protein sequence: CASSLASGEEKLFF.

The chain employs TRBV7-2 and TRBJ1-3, with D uncertain. The germline CDR1 and CDR2 sequences are SGHTA and FQGNSA. CDR3 length: 13 amino acids. V lost 3 bases, J lost 3 bases, and 6 bases lay in between. The DNA of the CDR3 is TGTGCCAGCAGCTTCGCGGGTGGAAACACCATATATTTT. Encoded protein: CASSFAGGNTIYF.

Only a few counts were recorded for this clonotype. This chain links TRBV5-6 with TRBJ2-7; D is tentatively TRBD1 or TRBD2 (5 bases each). The CDR3 is made up of 14 amino acids. CDR1 is SGHDT and CDR2 is YYEEEE in the germline V gene. The V end lost 2 bases, the J end lost 2 bases, and 11 bases lay between the germline ends. The CDR3 DNA sequence: TGTGCCAGCAGCTTTTGGGACGCTACCTACGAGCAGTACTTC. Residues: CASSFWDATYEQYF.

This clonotype has only a few counts. The J gene is TRBJ2-3, the V gene TRBV5-5; no definite D call. Germline CDR1 reads SGHKS; CDR2 reads YYEKEE (reference sequence). Trimming pared 4 bases from V and 2 bases from J, leaving 8 bases between. The CDR3 is 13 amino acids. The CDR3 here is CASSPRATDTQYF. CDR3 DNA sequence: TGTGCCAGCAGCCCCCGGGCCACAGATACGCAGTATTTT.

V gene TRBV12-3 or TRBV12-4 combines with J gene TRBJ1-5; 8 bases align to TRBD1. This CDR3 has 16 amino acids. The junction had 13 bases not matched to a gene; V was cut back by 6 bases and J by 6 bases. CDR3 region: CASSPEPRGLGQPQHF. CDR3 bases: TGTGCCAGCAGCCCGGAACCCAGGGGGCTTGGTCAGCCCCAGCATTTT.

This chain joins TRBV6-6 and TRBJ2-3; 8 bases are shared with TRBD2. With V trimmed by 4 bases and J by 4 bases, 4 bases remained unmatched. Germline V gene lookup returns CDR1 MNHNY and CDR2 SVGAGI (reference sequence). CDR3 length: 14 amino acids. The CDR3 coding sequence is TGTGCCAGCAGTTTCGGACTAGCAGCAGATACGCAGTATTTT. As protein: CASSFGLAADTQYF.

The genes are TRBV29-1 and TRBJ2-1, with D maybe TRBD1 (6 bases). Per germline, CDR1 SQVTM and CDR2 ANQGSEA. This CDR3 comprises 14 residues. Trimming pared 4 bases from V and 6 bases from J, leaving 16 bases between. The CDR3 DNA follows: TGCAGCGTTGTAACAGGGAAAGGCCCCAATGAGCAGTTCTTC. Amino acid sequence: CSVVTGKGPNEQFF.

This clonotype was counted between two and nine times. This chain links TRBV5-1 with TRBJ1-3; 9 positions match TRBD1. This CDR3 is built from 15 residues. Germline CDR1 reads SGHRS; CDR2 reads YFSETQ. Trimming took 5 bases from V and 0 from J; bases not matched to a gene: 3. This chain's CDR3 is CASRRTGDSGNTIYF. As DNA, the CDR3 is TGCGCCAGCAGACGGACAGGGGACTCTGGAAACACCATATATTTT.

This clonotype was seen many times. The chain has TRBV5-1 and TRBJ2-7, with a possible D match to TRBD2 (6 bases). Trimming removed 4 bases from V and 2 bases from J, with 16 bases in between. CDR1 SGHRS and CDR2 YFSETQ come from the germline V gene. The CDR3 has 15 residues. The CDR3 nucleotides read TGCGCCAGCAGCCGGAGTGGGGACTTACCCTACGAGCAGTACTTC. Residues: CASSRSGDLPYEQYF. The whole variable domain, remainder taken from reference TRBV5-1 and TRBJ2-7, is KAGVTQTPRYLIKTRGQQVTLSCSPISGHRSVSWYQQTPGQGLQFLFEYFSETQRNKGNFPGRFSGRQFSNSRSEMNVSTLELGDSALYLCASSRSGDLPYEQYFGPGTRLTVT.

This clonotype was seen only a few times. The rearrangement uses TRBV5-1 and TRBJ2-7; D not resolved. The V end was cut by 2 bases, the J end by 5 bases, with 5 bases between. The CDR3 totals 11 residues. Germline V gene lookup returns CDR1 SGHRS and CDR2 YFSETQ. The CDR3 nucleotides read TGCGCCAGCAGCTTACAGAACGAGCAGTACTTC. This translates into CASSLQNEQYF.

V and J are TRBV4-1 and TRBJ1-4; D gene unclear. The V end lost 1 base, the J end lost 3 bases, and 9 bases lay between the germline ends. CDR3 length equals 15 residues. The germline CDR1 and CDR2 sequences are MGHRA and YSYEKL. CDR3 sequence reads: CASSQVRDPNEKLFF. Here the CDR3 DNA reads TGCGCCAGCAGCCAAGTCCGGGATCCTAATGAAAAACTGTTTTTT.

The chain links TRBV12-3 or TRBV12-4 to TRBJ2-1; 12 bases fit TRBD2. CDR3 length: 15 residues. Trimming took 3 bases from V and 7 from J; bases not matched to a gene: 4. CDR3 coding DNA: TGTGCCAGCAGTTTTGCTAGCGGGGGGGCGAATGAGCAGTTCTTC. This sequence encodes CASSFASGGANEQFF.

The chain couples TRBV7-2 to TRBJ1-1; no firm D call. V lost 0 bases and J lost 0, with 11 bases in between. There are 16 residues in the CDR3. Germline CDR1 is SGHTA and CDR2 is FQGNSA. CDR3 coding DNA: TGTGCCAGCAGCTTAGCGCGGTGGGGTTTGAACACTGAAGCTTTCTTT. Protein product: CASSLARWGLNTEAFF.

This clonotype was counted between two and nine times. The chain links TRBV7-9 to TRBJ2-6, with D possibly being TRBD2 (5 bases). Trimming cost V 4 bases and J 1 base, with 11 bases left between them. There are 16 residues in the CDR3. In germline, CDR1 is SEHNR, CDR2 FQNEAQ (reference sequence). CDR3 in amino acids: CASSSGVGSGANVLTF. CDR3 nucleotides: TGTGCCAGCAGCTCCGGGGTGGGTTCTGGGGCCAACGTCCTGACTTTC.

In its sample, this clonotype was seen a few times. The CDR3 coding sequence is TGTGCCAGCAGCTCCTTTAAAGAGACCCAGTACTTC. Amino acid sequence: CASSSFKETQYF. This chain uses TRBV7-2 with TRBJ2-5; D remains unclear. The CDR3 contains 12 residues. The V end lost 4 bases, the J end lost 3 bases, and 6 bases lay between the germline ends. Germline assignment: CDR1 SGHTA and CDR2 FQGNSA.

This chain connects TRBV12-3 or TRBV12-4 to TRBJ1-2; D is ambiguous. V was pared by 2 bases and J by 0 bases, with 10 bases between. CDR3 length: 15 amino acids. The CDR3 bases are TGTGCCAGCAGTTTAAGCCGGGCCCCTAACTATGGCTACACCTTC. This sequence encodes CASSLSRAPNYGYTF.

This clonotype turned up a few times. V usage is TRBV27 and J usage is TRBJ2-7; no definite D call. Germline lookup yields CDR1 MNHEY and CDR2 SMNVEV (reference sequence). The V end was cut by 2 bases, the J end by 5 bases, with 10 bases between. The CDR3 runs 13 residues. CDR3 in DNA: TGTGCCAGCAGTTTAAGGGAAACAAACGAGCAGTACTTC. Its protein product is CASSLRETNEQYF.

This clonotype was seen a few times. J is TRBJ1-1 and V is TRBV20-1; D ambiguous. CDR1 DFQATT and CDR2 SNEGSKA come from the germline V gene (reference sequence). The CDR3 is made up of 11 amino acids. V was shortened by 1 base and J by 8 bases, with 8 bases between the two germline ends. CDR3 sequence reads: CSARVVQEAFF. The CDR3 coding sequence is TGCAGTGCTAGAGTAGTCCAGGAAGCTTTCTTT.